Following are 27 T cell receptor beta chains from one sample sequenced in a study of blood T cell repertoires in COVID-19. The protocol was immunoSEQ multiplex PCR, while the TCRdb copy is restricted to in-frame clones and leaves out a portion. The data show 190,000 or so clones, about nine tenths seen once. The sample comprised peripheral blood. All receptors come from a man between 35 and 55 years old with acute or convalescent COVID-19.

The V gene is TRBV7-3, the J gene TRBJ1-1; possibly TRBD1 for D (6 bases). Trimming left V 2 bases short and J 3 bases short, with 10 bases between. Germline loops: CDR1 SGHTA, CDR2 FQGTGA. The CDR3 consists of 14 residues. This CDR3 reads CASSLLAGDTEAFF. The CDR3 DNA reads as TGTGCCAGCAGCTTATTAGCAGGGGACACTGAAGCTTTCTTT. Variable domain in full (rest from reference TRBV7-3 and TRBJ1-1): GAGVSQTPSNKVTEKGKYVELRCDPISGHTALYWYRQSLGQGPEFLIYFQGTGAADDSGLPNDRFFAVRPEGSVSTLKIQRTERGDSAVYLCASSLLAGDTEAFFGQGTRLTVV.

DNA of the CDR3: TGTGCTAGTGGTTTGTCCGCCGGGACAGGCATTTACAATGAGCAGTTCTTC. This gives the protein CASGLSAGTGIYNEQFF. The rearrangement uses TRBV12-5 and TRBJ2-1, with 8 bases matching TRBD1. Unmatched junction bases numbered 10, after V lost 2 bases and J lost 4 bases. CDR1 and CDR2 from the germline V gene are LGHNT and FRNRAP. CDR3 length: 17 amino acids.

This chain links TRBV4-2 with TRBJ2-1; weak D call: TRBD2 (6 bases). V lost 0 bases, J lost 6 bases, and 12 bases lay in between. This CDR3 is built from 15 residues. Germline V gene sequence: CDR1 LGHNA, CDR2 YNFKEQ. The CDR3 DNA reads TGTGCCAGCAGCCAAGAGACTAGATCGATCAATGAGCAGTTCTTC. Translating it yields CASSQETRSINEQFF.

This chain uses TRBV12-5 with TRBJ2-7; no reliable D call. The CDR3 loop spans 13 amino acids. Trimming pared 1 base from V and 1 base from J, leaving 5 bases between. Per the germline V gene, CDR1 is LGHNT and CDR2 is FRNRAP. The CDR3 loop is CASGLGRSYEQYF. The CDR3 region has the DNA TGTGCTAGTGGTTTGGGGAGATCCTACGAGCAGTACTTC.

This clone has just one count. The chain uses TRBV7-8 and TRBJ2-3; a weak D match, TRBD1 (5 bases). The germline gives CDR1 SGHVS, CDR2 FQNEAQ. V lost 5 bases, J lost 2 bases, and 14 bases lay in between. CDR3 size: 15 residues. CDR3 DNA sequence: TGTGCCAGCAGCACAAAAACGACAGTCACAGATACGCAGTATTTT. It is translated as CASSTKTTVTDTQYF.

Here the CDR3 reads CASSDGRGHAETQYF. CDR3 nucleotide sequence: TGTGCCAGCAGTGACGGCAGGGGGCACGCGGAGACCCAGTACTTC. The chain combines TRBV2 with TRBJ2-5, with 8 bases fitting TRBD1. This CDR3 is built from 15 residues. CDR1 SNHLY and CDR2 FYNNEI come from the germline V gene. Trimming took 3 bases from V and 5 from J; bases not matched to a gene: 8.

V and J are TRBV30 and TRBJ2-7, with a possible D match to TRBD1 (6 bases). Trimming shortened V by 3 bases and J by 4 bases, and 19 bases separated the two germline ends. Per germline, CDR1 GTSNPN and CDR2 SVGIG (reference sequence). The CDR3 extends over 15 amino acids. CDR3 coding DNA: TGTGCCTGGAGCAGGGGATCCGGAGGTGGATACGAGCAGTACTTC. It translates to CAWSRGSGGGYEQYF.

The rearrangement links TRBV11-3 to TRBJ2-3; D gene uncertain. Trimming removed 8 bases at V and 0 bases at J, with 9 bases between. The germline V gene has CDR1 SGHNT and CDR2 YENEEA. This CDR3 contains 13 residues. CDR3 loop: CASAWASTDTQYF. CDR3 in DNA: TGTGCCAGCGCTTGGGCCAGCACAGATACGCAGTATTTT.

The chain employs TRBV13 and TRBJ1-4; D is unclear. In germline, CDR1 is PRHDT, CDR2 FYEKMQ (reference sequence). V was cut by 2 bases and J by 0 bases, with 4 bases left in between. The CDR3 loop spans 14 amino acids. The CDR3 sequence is CASSLITTNEKLFF. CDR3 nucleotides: TGTGCCAGCAGCTTAATCACAACTAATGAAAAACTGTTTTTT.

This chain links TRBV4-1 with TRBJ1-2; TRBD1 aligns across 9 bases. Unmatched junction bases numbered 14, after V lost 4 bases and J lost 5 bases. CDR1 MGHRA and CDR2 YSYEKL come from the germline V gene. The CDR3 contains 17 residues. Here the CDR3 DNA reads TGCGCCAGCAGCCGTGAAACGGGACAGGGCCTCCCTTATGGCTACACCTTC. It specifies CASSRETGQGLPYGYTF.

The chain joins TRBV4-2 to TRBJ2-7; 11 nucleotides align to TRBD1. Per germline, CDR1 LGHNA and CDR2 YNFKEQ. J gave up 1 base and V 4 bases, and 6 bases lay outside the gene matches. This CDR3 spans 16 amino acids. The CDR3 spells CASSPGQGAPSYEQYF. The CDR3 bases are TGTGCCAGCAGCCCTGGACAGGGGGCCCCTTCCTACGAGCAGTACTTC.

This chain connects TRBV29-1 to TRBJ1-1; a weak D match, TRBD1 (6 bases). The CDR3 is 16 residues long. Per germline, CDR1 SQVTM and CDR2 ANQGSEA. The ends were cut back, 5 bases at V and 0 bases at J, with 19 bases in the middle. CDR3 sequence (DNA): TGCAGCGTTTGGGCAACGGGGGGGCCGGTGAACACTGAAGCTTTCTTT. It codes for CSVWATGGPVNTEAFF.

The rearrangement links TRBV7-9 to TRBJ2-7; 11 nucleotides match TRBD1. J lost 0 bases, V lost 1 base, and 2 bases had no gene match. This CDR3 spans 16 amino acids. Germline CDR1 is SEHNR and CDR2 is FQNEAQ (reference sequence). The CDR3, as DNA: TGTGCCAGCAGCTTAGGGACAGGGGGCATCTCCTACGAGCAGTACTTC. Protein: CASSLGTGGISYEQYF.

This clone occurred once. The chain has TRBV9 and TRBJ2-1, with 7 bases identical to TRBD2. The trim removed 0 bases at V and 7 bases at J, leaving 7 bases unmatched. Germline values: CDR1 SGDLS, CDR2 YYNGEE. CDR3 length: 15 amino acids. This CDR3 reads CASSVGLATSNEQFF. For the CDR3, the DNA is TGTGCCAGCAGCGTAGGACTAGCTACCAGTAATGAGCAGTTCTTC.

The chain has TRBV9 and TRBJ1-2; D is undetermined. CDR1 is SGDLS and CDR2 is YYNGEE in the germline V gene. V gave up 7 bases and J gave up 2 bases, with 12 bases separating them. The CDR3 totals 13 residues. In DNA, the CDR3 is TGTGCCAGCTTGGCTGAGGGCAACTATGGCTACACCTTC. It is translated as CASLAEGNYGYTF.

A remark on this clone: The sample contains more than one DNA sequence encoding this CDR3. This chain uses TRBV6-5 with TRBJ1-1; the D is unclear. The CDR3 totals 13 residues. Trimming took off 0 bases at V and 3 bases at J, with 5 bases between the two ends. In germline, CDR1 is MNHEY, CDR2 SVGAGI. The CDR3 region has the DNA TGTGCCAGCAGTTACTCCCGGGACACTGAAGCTTTCTTT. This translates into CASSYSRDTEAFF.

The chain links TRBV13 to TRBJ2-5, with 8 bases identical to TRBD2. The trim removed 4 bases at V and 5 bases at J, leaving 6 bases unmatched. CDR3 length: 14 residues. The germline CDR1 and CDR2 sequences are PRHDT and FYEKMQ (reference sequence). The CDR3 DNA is TGTGCCAGCAGCTCTCGGACTAGCTTGGAGACCCAGTACTTC. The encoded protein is CASSSRTSLETQYF. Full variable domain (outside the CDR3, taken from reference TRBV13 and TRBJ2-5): AAGVIQSPRHLIKEKRETATLKCYPIPRHDTVYWYQQGPGQDPQFLISFYEKMQSDKGSIPDRFSAQQFSDYHSELNMSSLELGDSALYFCASSSRTSLETQYFGPGTRLLVL.

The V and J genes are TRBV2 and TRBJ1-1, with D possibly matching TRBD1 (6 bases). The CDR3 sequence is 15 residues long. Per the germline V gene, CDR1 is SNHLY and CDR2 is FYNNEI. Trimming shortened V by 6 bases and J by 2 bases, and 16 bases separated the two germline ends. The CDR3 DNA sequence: TGTGCCAGCAGATTGCCGGGGGGCGCCAACACTGAAGCTTTCTTT. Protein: CASRLPGGANTEAFF. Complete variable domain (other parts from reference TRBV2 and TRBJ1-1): EPEVTQTPSHQVTQMGQEVILRCVPISNHLYFYWYRQILGQKVEFLVSFYNNEISEKSEIFDDQFSVERPDGSNFTLKIRSTKLEDSAMYFCASRLPGGANTEAFFGQGTRLTVV.

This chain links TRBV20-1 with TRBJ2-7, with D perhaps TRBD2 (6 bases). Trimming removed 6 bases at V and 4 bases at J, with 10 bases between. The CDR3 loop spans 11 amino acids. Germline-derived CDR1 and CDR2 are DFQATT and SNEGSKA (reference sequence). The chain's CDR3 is CSATAGYEQYF. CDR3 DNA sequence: TGCAGTGCCACCGCGGGGTACGAGCAGTACTTC.

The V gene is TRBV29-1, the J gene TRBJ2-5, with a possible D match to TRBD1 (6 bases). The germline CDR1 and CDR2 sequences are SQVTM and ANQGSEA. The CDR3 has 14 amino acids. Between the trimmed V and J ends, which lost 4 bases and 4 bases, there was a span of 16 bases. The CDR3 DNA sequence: TGCAGCGTTGGGGATACAGGGTATGGAGAGACCCAGTACTTC. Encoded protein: CSVGDTGYGETQYF.

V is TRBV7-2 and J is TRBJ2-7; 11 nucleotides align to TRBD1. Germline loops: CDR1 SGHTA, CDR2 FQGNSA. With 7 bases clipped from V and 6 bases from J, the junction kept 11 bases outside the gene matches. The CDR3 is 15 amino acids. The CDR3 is CASILDRGRISEQYF. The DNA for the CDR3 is TGTGCCAGCATCCTGGACAGGGGGCGGATCTCCGAGCAGTACTTC. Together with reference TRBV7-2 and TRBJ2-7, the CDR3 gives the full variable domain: GAGVSQSPSNKVTEKGKDVELRCDPISGHTALYWYRQSLGQGLEFLIYFQGNSAPDKSGLPSDRFSAERTGGSVSTLTIQRTQQEDSAVYLCASILDRGRISEQYFGPGTRLTVT.

DNA for the CDR3: TGTGCCAGCAGCGCCCAGGGGTTAGACTATGGCTACACCTTC. Its translation is CASSAQGLDYGYTF. This chain links TRBV5-6 with TRBJ1-2; D might be TRBD1 (6 bases). Per the germline V gene, CDR1 is SGHDT and CDR2 is YYEEEE. V shed 4 bases and J shed 3 bases, with 13 bases lying between them. This CDR3 region has 14 residues.

The CDR3 sequence: CASKGGGGDTQYF. For the CDR3, the DNA is TGTGCCAGCAAGGGCGGGGGCGGCGATACGCAGTATTTT. V and J are TRBV7-2 and TRBJ2-3; weak D call: TRBD2 (7 bases). This CDR3 spans 13 amino acids. The germline V gene has CDR1 SGHTA and CDR2 FQGNSA. Trimming left V 7 bases short and J 6 bases short, with 14 bases between.

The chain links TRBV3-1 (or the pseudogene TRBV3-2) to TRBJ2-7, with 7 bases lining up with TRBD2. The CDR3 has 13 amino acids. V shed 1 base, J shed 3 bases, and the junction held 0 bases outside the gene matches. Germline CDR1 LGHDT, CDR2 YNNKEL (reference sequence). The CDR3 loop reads CASSQGTSYEQYF. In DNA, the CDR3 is TGTGCCAGCAGCCAAGGGACTAGCTACGAGCAGTACTTC.

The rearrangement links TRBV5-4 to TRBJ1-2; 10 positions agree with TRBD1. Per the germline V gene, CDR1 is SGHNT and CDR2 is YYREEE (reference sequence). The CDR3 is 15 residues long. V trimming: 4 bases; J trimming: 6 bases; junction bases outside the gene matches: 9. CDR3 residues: CASSLTTGGPDGYTF. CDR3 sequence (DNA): TGTGCCAGCAGCCTAACGACAGGGGGCCCCGATGGCTACACCTTC.

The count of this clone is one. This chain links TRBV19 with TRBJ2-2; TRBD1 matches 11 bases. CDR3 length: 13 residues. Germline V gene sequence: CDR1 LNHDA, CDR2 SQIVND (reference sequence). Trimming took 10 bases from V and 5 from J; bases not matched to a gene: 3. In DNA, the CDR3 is TGTGCCATCGGACAGGGGGCTACCGGGGAGCTGTTTTTT. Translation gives CAIGQGATGELFF.

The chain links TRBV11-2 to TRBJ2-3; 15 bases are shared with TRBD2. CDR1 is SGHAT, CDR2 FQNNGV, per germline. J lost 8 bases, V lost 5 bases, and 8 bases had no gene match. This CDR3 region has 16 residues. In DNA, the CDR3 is TGTGCCAGCAGCCCGGGACTAGCGGGGGGAGGGGGTACGCAGTATTTT. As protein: CASSPGLAGGGGTQYF.